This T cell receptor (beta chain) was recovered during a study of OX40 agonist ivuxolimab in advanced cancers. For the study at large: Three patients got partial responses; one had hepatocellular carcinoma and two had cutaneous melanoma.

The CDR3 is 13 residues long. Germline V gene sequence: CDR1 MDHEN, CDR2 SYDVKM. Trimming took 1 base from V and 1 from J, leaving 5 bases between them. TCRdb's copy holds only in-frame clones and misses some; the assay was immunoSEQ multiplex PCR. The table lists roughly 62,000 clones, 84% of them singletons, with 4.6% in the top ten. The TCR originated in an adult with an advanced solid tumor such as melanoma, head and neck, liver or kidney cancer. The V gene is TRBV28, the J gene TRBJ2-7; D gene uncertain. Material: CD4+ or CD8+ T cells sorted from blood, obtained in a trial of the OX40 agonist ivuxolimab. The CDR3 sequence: CASSLSQSYEQYF. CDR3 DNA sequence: TGTGCCAGCAGTTTATCTCAGTCCTACGAGCAGTACTTC.